This T cell receptor beta chain was identified in a study of brain metastases from non-small cell lung cancer. Broader study findings: Fewer infiltrating T cells were found in brain metastases than primaries. Brain metastases shared most TCR repertoire with primaries, with sparse T cells.

Using immunoSEQ multiplex PCR, the repertoire was profiled, and TCRdb retains in-frame clones only, with some absent. This sample has over a thousand clones, with approximately 81% found just once. Trimming removed 2 bases from V and 0 bases from J, with 11 bases in between. CDR1 and CDR2 (germline): LGHNA, YNFKEQ. The CDR3 totals 15 residues. Of note for this clone: The antigen remains undetermined.

This clonotype was sampled from a donor aged 40 or older with non-small cell lung cancer. Sample: tissue from a brain metastasis. J is TRBJ2-7 and V is TRBV4-2; D not certain. CDR3 bases: TGTGCCAGCAGCCAAACCAGTTCTGGCTCCTACGAGCAGTACTTC. The encoded protein is CASSQTSSGSYEQYF.